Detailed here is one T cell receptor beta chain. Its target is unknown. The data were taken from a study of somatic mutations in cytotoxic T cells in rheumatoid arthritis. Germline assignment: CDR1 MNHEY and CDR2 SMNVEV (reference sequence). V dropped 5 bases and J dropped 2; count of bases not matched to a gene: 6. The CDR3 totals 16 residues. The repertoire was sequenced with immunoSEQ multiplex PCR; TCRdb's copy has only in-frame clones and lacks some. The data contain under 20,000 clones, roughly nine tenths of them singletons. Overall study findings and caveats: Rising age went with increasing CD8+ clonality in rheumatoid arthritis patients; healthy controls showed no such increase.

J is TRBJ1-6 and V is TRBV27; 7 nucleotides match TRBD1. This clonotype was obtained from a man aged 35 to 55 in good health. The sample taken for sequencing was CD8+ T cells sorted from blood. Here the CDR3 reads CASSANQGAYNSPLHF. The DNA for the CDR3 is TGTGCCAGCAGTGCCAACCAGGGGGCCTATAATTCACCCCTCCACTTT.